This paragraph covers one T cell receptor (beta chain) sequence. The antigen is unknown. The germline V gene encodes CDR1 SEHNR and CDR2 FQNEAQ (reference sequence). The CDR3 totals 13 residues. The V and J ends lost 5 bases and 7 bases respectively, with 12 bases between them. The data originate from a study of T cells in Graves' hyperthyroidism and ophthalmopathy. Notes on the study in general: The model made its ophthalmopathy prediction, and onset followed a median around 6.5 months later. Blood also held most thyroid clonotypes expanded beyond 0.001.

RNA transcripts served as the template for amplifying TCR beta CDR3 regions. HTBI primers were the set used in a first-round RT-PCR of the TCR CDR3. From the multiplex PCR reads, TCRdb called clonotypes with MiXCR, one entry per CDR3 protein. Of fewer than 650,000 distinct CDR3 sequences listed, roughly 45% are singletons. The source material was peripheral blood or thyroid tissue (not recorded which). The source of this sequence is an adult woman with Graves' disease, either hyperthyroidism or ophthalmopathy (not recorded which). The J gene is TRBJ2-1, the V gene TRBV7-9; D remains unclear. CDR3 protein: CASSIDVGNEQFF. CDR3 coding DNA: TGTGCCAGCAGCATCGACGTAGGGAATGAGCAGTTCTTC.